This T cell receptor (beta chain) came from a study of metastatic and nonmetastatic thyroid tumors. This clone was detected a few times. Patients were all untreated before their thyroid surgery. There are 16 residues in the CDR3. V lost 2 bases and J lost 2, with 10 bases in between. In germline, CDR1 is MNHEY, CDR2 SMNVEV (reference sequence). Original processing methods: The study built a papillary thyroid cancer distant-metastasis classifier from CDR3 differences across clinicopathological groups. TCRdb called clones again from the PCR reads with MiXCR. TCRdb, rather than the study authors, made the V and J calls. The sample records several thousand clones, about 33% being singletons.

The sequenced sample was adjacent normal tissue. The sequence came from a male donor with papillary thyroid cancer or a benign thyroid nodule (not recorded which). Some clones in this sample may be carry-over from other donors' samples. The genes are TRBV27 and TRBJ2-6; TRBD1 is a possible D gene (6 bases). As DNA, the CDR3 is TGTGCCAGCAGTTTAGGCAGGGGAACTGGGGCCAACGTCCTGACTTTC. Translating gives CASSLGRGTGANVLTF.